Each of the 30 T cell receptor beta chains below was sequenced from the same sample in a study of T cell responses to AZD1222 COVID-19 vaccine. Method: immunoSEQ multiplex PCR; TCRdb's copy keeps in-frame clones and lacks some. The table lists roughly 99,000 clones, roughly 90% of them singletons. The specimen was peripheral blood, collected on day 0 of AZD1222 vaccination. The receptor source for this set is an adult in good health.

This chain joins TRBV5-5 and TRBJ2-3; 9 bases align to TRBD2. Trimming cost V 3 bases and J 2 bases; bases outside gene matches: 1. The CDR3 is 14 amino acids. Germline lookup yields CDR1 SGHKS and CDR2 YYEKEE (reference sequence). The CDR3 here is CASSSSGDTDTQYF. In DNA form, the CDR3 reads TGTGCCAGCAGCTCTAGCGGGGACACAGATACGCAGTATTTT. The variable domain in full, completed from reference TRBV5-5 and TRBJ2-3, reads DAGVTQSPTHLIKTRGQQVTLRCSPISGHKSVSWYQQVLGQGPQFIFQYYEKEERGRGNFPDRFSARQFPNYSSELNVNALLLGDSALYLCASSSSGDTDTQYFGPGTRLTVL.

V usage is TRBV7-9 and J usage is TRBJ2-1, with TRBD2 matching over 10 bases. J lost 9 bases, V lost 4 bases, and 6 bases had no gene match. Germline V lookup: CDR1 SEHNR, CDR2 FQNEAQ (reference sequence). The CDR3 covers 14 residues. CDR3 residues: CASSYGTSDPEQFF. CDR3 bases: TGTGCCAGCAGCTACGGGACTAGCGACCCTGAGCAGTTCTTC.

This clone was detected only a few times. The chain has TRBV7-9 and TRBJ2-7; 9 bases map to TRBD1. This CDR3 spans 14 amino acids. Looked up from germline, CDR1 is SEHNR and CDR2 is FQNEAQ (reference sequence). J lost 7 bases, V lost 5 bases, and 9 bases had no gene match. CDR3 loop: CASSPWTGDVEQYF. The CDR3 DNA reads TGTGCCAGCAGCCCTTGGACAGGGGACGTAGAGCAGTACTTC.

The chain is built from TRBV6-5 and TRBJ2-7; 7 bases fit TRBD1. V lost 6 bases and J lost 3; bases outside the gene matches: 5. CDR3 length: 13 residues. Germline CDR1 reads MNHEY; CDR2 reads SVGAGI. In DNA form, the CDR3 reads TGTGCCAGCAGACGGACAGGCGGCTACGAGCAGTACTTC. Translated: CASRRTGGYEQYF.

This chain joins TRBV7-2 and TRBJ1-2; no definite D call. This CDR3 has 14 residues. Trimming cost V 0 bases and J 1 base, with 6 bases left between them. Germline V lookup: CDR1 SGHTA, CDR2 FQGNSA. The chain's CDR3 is CASSLARVNYGYTF. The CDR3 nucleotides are TGTGCCAGCAGCTTAGCTCGCGTTAACTATGGCTACACCTTC.

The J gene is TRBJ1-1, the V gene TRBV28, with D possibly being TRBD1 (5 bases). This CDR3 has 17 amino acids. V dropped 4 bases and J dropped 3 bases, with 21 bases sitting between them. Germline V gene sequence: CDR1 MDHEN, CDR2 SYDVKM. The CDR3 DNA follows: TGTGCCAGCAGTTCGCCTCGGGGCAGGGCGGTGGACACTGAAGCTTTCTTT. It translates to CASSSPRGRAVDTEAFF.

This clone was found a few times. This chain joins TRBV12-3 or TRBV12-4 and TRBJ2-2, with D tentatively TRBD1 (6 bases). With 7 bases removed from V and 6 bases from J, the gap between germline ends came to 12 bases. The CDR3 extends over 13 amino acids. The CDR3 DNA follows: TGTGCCAGCACCCGGGCAGGGGCCGGGGAGCTGTTTTTT. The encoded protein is CASTRAGAGELFF.

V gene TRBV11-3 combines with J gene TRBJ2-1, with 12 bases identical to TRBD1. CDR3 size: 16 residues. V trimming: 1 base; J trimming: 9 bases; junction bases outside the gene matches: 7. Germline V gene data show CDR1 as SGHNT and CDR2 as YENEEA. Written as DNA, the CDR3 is TGTGCCAGCAGCTTAGGAGCTGGGACAGGGGGCGGTGAGCAGTTCTTC. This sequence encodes CASSLGAGTGGGEQFF.

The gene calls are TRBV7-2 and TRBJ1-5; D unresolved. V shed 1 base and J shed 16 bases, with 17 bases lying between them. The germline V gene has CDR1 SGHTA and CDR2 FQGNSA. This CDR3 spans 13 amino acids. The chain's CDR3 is CASSLEVGVVPHF. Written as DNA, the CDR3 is TGTGCCAGCAGCTTAGAGGTTGGGGTGGTCCCACATTTT.

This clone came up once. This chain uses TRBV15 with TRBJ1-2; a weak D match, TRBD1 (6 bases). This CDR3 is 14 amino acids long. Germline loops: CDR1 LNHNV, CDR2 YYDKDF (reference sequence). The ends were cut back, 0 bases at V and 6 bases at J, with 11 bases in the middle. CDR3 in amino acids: CATSRDGQGNGYTF. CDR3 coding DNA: TGTGCCACCAGCAGAGATGGTCAGGGGAATGGCTACACCTTC.

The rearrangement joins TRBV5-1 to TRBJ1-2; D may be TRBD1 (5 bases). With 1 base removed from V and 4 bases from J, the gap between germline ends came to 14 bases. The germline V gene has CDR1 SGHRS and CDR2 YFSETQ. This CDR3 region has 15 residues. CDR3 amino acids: CASSLLGARSYGYTF. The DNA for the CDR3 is TGCGCCAGCAGCTTGTTAGGGGCGCGGAGCTATGGCTACACCTTC. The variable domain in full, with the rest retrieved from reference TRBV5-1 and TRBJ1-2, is KAGVTQTPRYLIKTRGQQVTLSCSPISGHRSVSWYQQTPGQGLQFLFEYFSETQRNKGNFPGRFSGRQFSNSRSEMNVSTLELGDSALYLCASSLLGARSYGYTFGSGTRLTVV.

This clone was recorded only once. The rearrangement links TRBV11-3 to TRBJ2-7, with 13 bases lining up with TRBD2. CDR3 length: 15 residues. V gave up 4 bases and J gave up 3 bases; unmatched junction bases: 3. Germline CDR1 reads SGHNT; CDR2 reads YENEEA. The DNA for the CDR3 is TGTGCCAGCAGCTCCCGGACTAGCGGGAGCTACGAGCAGTACTTC. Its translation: CASSSRTSGSYEQYF.

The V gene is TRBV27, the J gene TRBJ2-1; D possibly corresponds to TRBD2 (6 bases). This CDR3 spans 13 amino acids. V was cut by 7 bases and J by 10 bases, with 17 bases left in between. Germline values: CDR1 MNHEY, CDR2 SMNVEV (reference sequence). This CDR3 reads CASKMLGGGEQFF. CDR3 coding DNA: TGTGCCAGCAAAATGTTGGGAGGCGGCGAGCAGTTCTTC.

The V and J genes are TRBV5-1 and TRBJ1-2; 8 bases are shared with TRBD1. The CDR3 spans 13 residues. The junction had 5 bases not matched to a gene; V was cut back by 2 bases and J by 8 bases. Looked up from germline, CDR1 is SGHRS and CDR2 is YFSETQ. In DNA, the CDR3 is TGCGCCAGCAGCTTAAGCAGGGGGCAAGGCTACACCTTC. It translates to CASSLSRGQGYTF.

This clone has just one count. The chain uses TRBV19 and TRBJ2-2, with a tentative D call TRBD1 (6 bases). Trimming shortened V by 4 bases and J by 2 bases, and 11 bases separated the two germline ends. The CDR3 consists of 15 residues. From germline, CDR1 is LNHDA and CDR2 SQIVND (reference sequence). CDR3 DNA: TGTGCCAGTAGTAGACAGGAGACTAACACCGGGGAGCTGTTTTTT. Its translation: CASSRQETNTGELFF. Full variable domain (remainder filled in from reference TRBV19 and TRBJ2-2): DGGITQSPKYLFRKEGQNVTLSCEQNLNHDAMYWYRQDPGQGLRLIYYSQIVNDFQKGDIAEGYSVSREKKESFPLTVTSAQKNPTAFYLCASSRQETNTGELFFGEGSRLTVL.

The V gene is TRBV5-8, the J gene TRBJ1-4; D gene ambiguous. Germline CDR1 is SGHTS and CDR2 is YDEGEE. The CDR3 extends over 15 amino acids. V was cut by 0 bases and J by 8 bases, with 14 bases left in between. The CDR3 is CASSLAGYRIEKLFF. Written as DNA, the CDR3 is TGTGCCAGCAGCTTGGCGGGCTACCGAATCGAAAAACTGTTTTTT.

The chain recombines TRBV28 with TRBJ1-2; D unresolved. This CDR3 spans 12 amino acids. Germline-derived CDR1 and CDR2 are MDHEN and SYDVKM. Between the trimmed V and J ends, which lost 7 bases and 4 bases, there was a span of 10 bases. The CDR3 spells CASNLQSYGYTF. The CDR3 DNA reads TGTGCCAGCAACCTACAGAGCTATGGCTACACCTTC.

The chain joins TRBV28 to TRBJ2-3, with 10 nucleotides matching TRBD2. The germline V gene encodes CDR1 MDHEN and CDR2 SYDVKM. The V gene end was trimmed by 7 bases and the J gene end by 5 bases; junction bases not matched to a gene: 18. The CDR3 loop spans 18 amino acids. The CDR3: CASTPSGSWAPEGDTQYF. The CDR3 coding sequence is TGTGCCAGCACGCCTAGCGGGAGTTGGGCTCCCGAGGGAGATACGCAGTATTTT.

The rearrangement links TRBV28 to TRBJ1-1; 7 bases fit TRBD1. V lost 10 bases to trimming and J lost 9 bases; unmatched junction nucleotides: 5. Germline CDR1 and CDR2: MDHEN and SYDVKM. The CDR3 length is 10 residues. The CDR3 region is CATTGTQAFF. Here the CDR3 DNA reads TGTGCCACGACAGGGACTCAAGCTTTCTTT.

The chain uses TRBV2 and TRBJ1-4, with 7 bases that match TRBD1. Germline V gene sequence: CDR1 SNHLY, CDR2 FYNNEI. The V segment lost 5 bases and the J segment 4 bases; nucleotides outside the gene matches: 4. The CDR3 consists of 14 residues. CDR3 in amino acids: CASSLDRVNEKLFF. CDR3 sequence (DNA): TGTGCCAGCAGTTTAGACAGGGTTAATGAAAAACTGTTTTTT.

DNA of the CDR3: TGCGCCAGCAGCTTAGGGGTTAGGTTGGGAGACGAGCAGTTCTTC. Translated, it gives CASSLGVRLGDEQFF. V gene TRBV5-1 combines with J gene TRBJ2-1, with D possibly called TRBD1 or TRBD2 (5 bases each). V was trimmed by 2 bases and J by 10 bases, leaving 19 bases between them. Germline V gene lookup returns CDR1 SGHRS and CDR2 YFSETQ. The CDR3 sequence is 15 residues long.

The CDR3 DNA reads as TGTGCCACCAGCAGAGATAGGGGGCGCGGTTCACCCCTCCACTTT. Residues: CATSRDRGRGSPLHF. This chain links TRBV15 with TRBJ1-6; 7 positions match TRBD1. Germline V CDR1 and CDR2: LNHNV, YYDKDF (reference sequence). V was clipped by 0 bases and J by 9 bases; unmatched bases: 5. This CDR3 has 15 amino acids.

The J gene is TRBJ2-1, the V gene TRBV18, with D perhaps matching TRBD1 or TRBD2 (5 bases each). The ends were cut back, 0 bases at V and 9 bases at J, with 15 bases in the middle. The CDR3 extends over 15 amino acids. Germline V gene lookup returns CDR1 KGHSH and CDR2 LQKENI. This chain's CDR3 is CASSPPGTFLGEQFF. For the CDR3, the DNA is TGTGCCAGCTCACCACCGGGGACGTTCTTGGGTGAGCAGTTCTTC.

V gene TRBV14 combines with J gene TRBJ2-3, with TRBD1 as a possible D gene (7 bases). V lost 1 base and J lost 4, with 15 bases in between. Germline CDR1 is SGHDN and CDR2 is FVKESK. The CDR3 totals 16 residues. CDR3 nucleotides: TGTGCCAGCAGCCAAGGTTGGCGGAGGGGGCCAGATACGCAGTATTTT. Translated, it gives CASSQGWRRGPDTQYF.

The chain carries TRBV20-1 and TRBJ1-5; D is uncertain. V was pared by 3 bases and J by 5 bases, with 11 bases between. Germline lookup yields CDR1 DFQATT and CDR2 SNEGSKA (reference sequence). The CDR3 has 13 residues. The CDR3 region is CSASSGDYQPQHF. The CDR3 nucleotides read TGCAGTGCTAGTTCCGGAGACTATCAGCCCCAGCATTTT.

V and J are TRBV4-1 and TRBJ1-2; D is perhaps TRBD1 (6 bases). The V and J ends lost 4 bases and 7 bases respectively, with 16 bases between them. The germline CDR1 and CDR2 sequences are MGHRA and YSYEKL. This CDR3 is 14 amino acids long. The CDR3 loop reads CASSPRQALAGYTF. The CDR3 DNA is TGCGCCAGCAGCCCCCGACAGGCTCTGGCTGGCTACACCTTC.

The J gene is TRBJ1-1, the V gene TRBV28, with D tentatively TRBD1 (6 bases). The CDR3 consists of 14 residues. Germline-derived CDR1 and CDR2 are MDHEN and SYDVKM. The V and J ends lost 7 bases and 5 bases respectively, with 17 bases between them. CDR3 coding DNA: TGTGCCAGCACCGTGGGAGGGGGTATGACTGAAGCTTTCTTT. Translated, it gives CASTVGGGMTEAFF.

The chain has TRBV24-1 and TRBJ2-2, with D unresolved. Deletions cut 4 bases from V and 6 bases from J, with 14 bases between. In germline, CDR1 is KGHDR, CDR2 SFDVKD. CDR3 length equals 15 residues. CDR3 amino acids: CATSESRAFAGELFF. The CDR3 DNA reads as TGTGCCACCAGTGAGTCTAGGGCGTTCGCCGGGGAGCTGTTTTTT.

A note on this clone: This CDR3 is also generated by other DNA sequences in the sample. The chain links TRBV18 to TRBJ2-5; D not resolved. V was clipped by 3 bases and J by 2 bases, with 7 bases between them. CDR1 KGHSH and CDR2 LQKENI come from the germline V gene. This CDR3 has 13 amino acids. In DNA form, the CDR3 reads TGTGCCAGCTCACCCGGGTCGCAAGAGACCCAGTACTTC. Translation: CASSPGSQETQYF.

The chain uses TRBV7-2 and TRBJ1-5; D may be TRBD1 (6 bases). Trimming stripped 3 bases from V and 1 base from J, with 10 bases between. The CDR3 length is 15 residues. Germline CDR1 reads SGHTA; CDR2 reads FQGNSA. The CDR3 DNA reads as TGTGCCAGCAGCTTGCAGGGGTTGAGCAATCAGCCCCAGCATTTT. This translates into CASSLQGLSNQPQHF. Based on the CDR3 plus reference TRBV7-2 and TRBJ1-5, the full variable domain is GAGVSQSPSNKVTEKGKDVELRCDPISGHTALYWYRQSLGQGLEFLIYFQGNSAPDKSGLPSDRFSAERTGGSVSTLTIQRTQQEDSAVYLCASSLQGLSNQPQHFGDGTRLSIL.